The present T cell receptor beta chain was sequenced within a study of control samples from healthy donors and cancer patients. Sequenced by immunoSEQ multiplex PCR; TCRdb stores in-frame clones only, minus some. The repertoire holds approximately 210,000 clones, roughly nine tenths seen once, with approximately 1.8% in the top ten. Sequenced sample: blood. The source of this sequence is a man in his thirties or forties in good health.

The CDR3 nucleotides read TGTGCCAGCAGCTCCGTTGAATCGGTTGAAGCTTTCTTT. Amino acids: CASSSVESVEAFF. The V and J genes are TRBV7-9 and TRBJ1-1, with D uncertain. Between the trimmed V and J ends, which lost 4 bases and 7 bases, there was a span of 13 bases. The CDR3 runs 13 residues. Germline V CDR1 and CDR2: SEHNR, FQNEAQ (reference sequence).